The 19 T cell receptor beta chains below come from one sample, sequenced in a study of graft-versus-host responses after intestinal transplantation (dated by TCRdb to about 2021). These receptors' antigens are unknown. Per the publication, the time point label means: cells obtained before transplantation from donor or recipient. The library was obtained by the immunoSEQ multiplex PCR assay. Here the immuneACCESS table is served through TCRdb, limited to in-frame sequences with V and J called. Missing clones are a known gap in these copies; in checked studies unresolved V genes cover under half, and the rest lacks a known reason. For this sample there are about 93,000 clones; just under 95% appear just once. Around 0.49% of the sample belongs to the ten largest clones. The sequences come from unstimulated CD8+ T cells sorted from spleen or lymph node cells, collected before intestinal transplant. The receptor source for this set is a human donor who received an intestinal transplant.

This sequence joins TRBV13 and TRBJ2-1, with TRBD2 matching 8 bases. The CDR3 length is 15 residues. J lost 6 bases, V lost 5 bases, and 9 bases had no gene match. Germline V gives CDR1 PRHDT, CDR2 FYEKMQ (reference sequence). The CDR3 DNA is TGTGCCAGCAGCACAACTAGCGGTTCTCTCAATGAGCAGTTCTTC. Its protein product is CASSTTSGSLNEQFF.

The rearrangement uses TRBV7-9 and TRBJ1-2; D perhaps matches TRBD1 (5 bases). Trimming took 1 base from V and 7 from J, leaving 16 bases between them. The germline CDR1 and CDR2 sequences are SEHNR and FQNEAQ (reference sequence). CDR3 length: 15 residues. DNA of the CDR3: TGTGCCAGCAGCTTAGTCCCCCCAGGGCTCGTTGGCTACACCTTC. Amino acid sequence: CASSLVPPGLVGYTF.

The chain joins TRBV28 to TRBJ2-7, with D unresolved. The CDR3 extends over 15 amino acids. From germline, CDR1 is MDHEN and CDR2 SYDVKM. Trimming removed 7 bases from V and 3 bases from J, with 19 bases in between. CDR3 coding DNA: TGTGCCAGCACCGTTTTAGGAACAGCCCTCTACGAGCAGTACTTC. It encodes CASTVLGTALYEQYF. The whole variable domain, remainder taken from reference TRBV28 and TRBJ2-7, is DVKVTQSSRYLVKRTGEKVFLECVQDMDHENMFWYRQDPGLGLRLIYFSYDVKMKEKGDIPEGYSVSREKKERFSLILESASTNQTSMYLCASTVLGTALYEQYFGPGTRLTVT.

This sequence joins TRBV9 and TRBJ1-6; 8 nucleotides align to TRBD1. The J segment lost 7 bases and the V segment lost 1 base, leaving 10 bases of the junction unmatched. The CDR3 is 17 amino acids. Germline V lookup: CDR1 SGDLS, CDR2 YYNGEE. CDR3 coding DNA: TGTGCCAGCAGCGTAACCCCCGGACAGGGAGACAATTCACCCCTCCACTTT. Protein sequence: CASSVTPGQGDNSPLHF.

The sample holds a few counts of this clone. The V call is TRBV10-1, the J call TRBJ1-3; 10 bases are a match to TRBD1. With V trimmed by 0 bases and J by 4 bases, 9 bases remained unmatched. Germline assignment: CDR1 WNHNN and CDR2 SYGVQD (reference sequence). The CDR3 length is 18 residues. CDR3 coding DNA: TGCGCCAGCAGTGAGTCGAAAGGGACAGGGGCGAGGGGAAACACCATATATTTT. It yields the protein CASSESKGTGARGNTIYF.

In its sample, this clone was seen once. The chain joins TRBV4-1 to TRBJ2-7; 10 bases map to TRBD2. Germline trimming cut 3 bases from V and 0 bases from J; bases unmatched to any gene: 5. Germline CDR1 MGHRA, CDR2 YSYEKL. The CDR3 is 16 residues long. The CDR3, as DNA: TGCGCCAGCAGCCAGGTGAGCGGGAGGGCCTCCTACGAGCAGTACTTC. This sequence encodes CASSQVSGRASYEQYF.

Only a few counts were recorded for this clone. The CDR3 nucleotides read TGTGCCAGCAGCCCCGGGCGGGACTACCCATACAATGAGCAGTTCTTC. The encoded protein is CASSPGRDYPYNEQFF. The chain couples TRBV5-6 to TRBJ2-1, with 7 bases matching TRBD2. The V gene's germline CDR1 is SGHDT and CDR2 YYEEEE. Trimming at V came to 4 bases and at J to 4 bases, leaving 11 bases not matched to a gene. The CDR3 totals 16 residues.

This clone was seen just once. The chain carries TRBV4-3 and TRBJ2-1; the D gene is possibly TRBD2 (5 bases). V lost 1 base and J lost 0, with 10 bases in between. Germline V lookup: CDR1 LGHNA, CDR2 YSLEER. The CDR3 runs to 16 residues. The CDR3 reads CASSQVLALSYNEQFF. CDR3 DNA sequence: TGCGCCAGCAGCCAAGTTTTAGCGCTCTCCTACAATGAGCAGTTCTTC.

The genes are TRBV10-3 and TRBJ1-1, with TRBD1 matching over 8 bases. The CDR3 consists of 16 residues. The ends lost 5 bases at V and 0 bases at J; junction bases unmatched: 8. Germline V lookup: CDR1 ENHRY, CDR2 SYGVKD. The CDR3 DNA follows: TGTGCCATCAGTACCGGAGGGACAGGTTTGAACACTGAAGCTTTCTTT. It is translated as CAISTGGTGLNTEAFF.

The rearrangement links TRBV5-1 to TRBJ2-3; 10 bases agree with TRBD2. J was trimmed by 3 bases and V by 8 bases; bases with no gene match: 21. The CDR3 consists of 19 residues. From germline, CDR1 is SGHRS and CDR2 YFSETQ. The CDR3, as DNA: TGCGCCAGTCATAACTCAAGTCTAGCTAGCGGGAGTAGGACAGATACGCAGTATTTT. It yields the protein CASHNSSLASGSRTDTQYF. Full variable domain (outside the CDR3, taken from reference TRBV5-1 and TRBJ2-3): KAGVTQTPRYLIKTRGQQVTLSCSPISGHRSVSWYQQTPGQGLQFLFEYFSETQRNKGNFPGRFSGRQFSNSRSEMNVSTLELGDSALYLCASHNSSLASGSRTDTQYFGPGTRLTVL.

The chain has TRBV30 and TRBJ2-1; no clear D. V lost 3 bases to trimming and J lost 5 bases, with 8 bases between them. This CDR3 is built from 12 residues. Germline CDR1 reads GTSNPN; CDR2 reads SVGIG (reference sequence). DNA of the CDR3: TGTGCCTGGAGCCTAGTGAACAATGAGCAGTTCTTC. Residues: CAWSLVNNEQFF.

The chain uses TRBV5-1 and TRBJ2-7, with TRBD1 matching 9 bases. The trim removed 0 bases at V and 3 bases at J, leaving 7 bases unmatched. In germline, CDR1 is SGHRS, CDR2 YFSETQ. The CDR3 extends over 16 amino acids. The CDR3 DNA reads as TGCGCCAGCAGCTTGGCAACTCCGGGACAGGGCTACGAGCAGTACTTC. Protein: CASSLATPGQGYEQYF.

The rearrangement joins TRBV11-3 to TRBJ2-7; 7 nucleotides agree with TRBD2. CDR3 length: 14 residues. The germline V gene has CDR1 SGHNT and CDR2 YENEEA. Trimming cost V 5 bases and J 4 bases; bases outside gene matches: 8. CDR3 sequence reads: CASSPSGLNYEQYF. The CDR3 DNA sequence: TGTGCCAGCAGCCCGTCGGGACTAAATTACGAGCAGTACTTC.

The chain couples TRBV6-6 to TRBJ2-7; 7 bases map to TRBD1. CDR1 is MNHNY, CDR2 SVGAGI, per germline (reference sequence). The CDR3 has 16 residues. V lost 1 base and J lost 4; bases outside the gene matches: 10. CDR3 amino acids: CASSYLLTGTTYEQYF. Written as DNA, the CDR3 is TGTGCCAGCAGTTACTTACTGACAGGGACAACTTACGAGCAGTACTTC.

V is TRBV13 and J is TRBJ1-1; 11 bases match TRBD1. The CDR3 sequence is 15 residues long. V trimming: 4 bases; J trimming: 1 base; junction bases outside the gene matches: 2. CDR1 is PRHDT and CDR2 is FYEKMQ in the germline V gene (reference sequence). The DNA for the CDR3 is TGTGCCAGCAGCTCCGGGACAGGGGGGAACACTGAAGCTTTCTTT. Encoded protein: CASSSGTGGNTEAFF. The full variable domain, its missing parts supplied by reference TRBV13 and TRBJ1-1, is AAGVIQSPRHLIKEKRETATLKCYPIPRHDTVYWYQQGPGQDPQFLISFYEKMQSDKGSIPDRFSAQQFSDYHSELNMSSLELGDSALYFCASSSGTGGNTEAFFGQGTRLTVV.

The chain couples TRBV27 to TRBJ2-1; D may be TRBD1 (5 bases). With 4 bases removed from V and 0 bases from J, the gap between germline ends came to 7 bases. Germline assignment: CDR1 MNHEY and CDR2 SMNVEV (reference sequence). CDR3 size: 14 residues. The CDR3, as DNA: TGTGCCAGCAGTTCAGGGCACTCCTACAATGAGCAGTTCTTC. It yields the protein CASSSGHSYNEQFF.

The chain links TRBV6-5 to TRBJ2-5, with no clear D. CDR1 is MNHEY, CDR2 SVGAGI, per germline. Between the trimmed V and J ends, which lost 0 bases and 4 bases, there was a span of 6 bases. The CDR3 has 13 residues. The CDR3 region is CASSYSGGETQYF. The CDR3 nucleotides are TGTGCCAGCAGTTACTCCGGCGGAGAGACCCAGTACTTC.

The chain recombines TRBV28 with TRBJ2-1, with unresolved D. With 3 bases removed from V and 3 bases from J, the gap between germline ends came to 3 bases. Germline V gene sequence: CDR1 MDHEN, CDR2 SYDVKM. The CDR3 is 12 amino acids. The CDR3: CASSFGYNEQFF. In nucleotides, the CDR3 is TGTGCCAGCAGTTTCGGCTACAATGAGCAGTTCTTC.

The chain is built from TRBV10-1 and TRBJ2-7; a possible D gene is TRBD1 (6 bases). CDR1 and CDR2 from the germline V gene are WNHNN and SYGVQD (reference sequence). V lost 8 bases to trimming and J lost 4 bases, with 18 bases between them. The CDR3 loop spans 14 amino acids. Here the CDR3 DNA reads TGCGCCAGCTCGGTCGCAGGGGCAAAGTACGAGCAGTACTTC. This translates into CASSVAGAKYEQYF.